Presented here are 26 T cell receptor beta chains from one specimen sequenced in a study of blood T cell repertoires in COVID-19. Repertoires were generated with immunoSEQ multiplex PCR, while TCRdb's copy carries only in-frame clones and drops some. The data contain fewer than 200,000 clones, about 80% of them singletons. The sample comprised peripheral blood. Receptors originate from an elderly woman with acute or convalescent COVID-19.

The CDR3 sequence is CASSLLAGGNEQFF. CDR3 nucleotide sequence: TGCGCCAGCAGCTTGTTAGCAGGGGGCAATGAGCAGTTCTTC. The genes are TRBV5-1 and TRBJ2-1; 7 bases fit TRBD1. J lost 6 bases, V lost 1 base, and 4 bases had no gene match. The CDR3 covers 14 residues. Germline V gives CDR1 SGHRS, CDR2 YFSETQ.

The CDR3 region has the DNA TGTGCCAGCATTCAGGGTCGGACTAATGAAAAACTGTTTTTT. Amino acid sequence: CASIQGRTNEKLFF. The chain is built from TRBV2 and TRBJ1-4; TRBD1 might be the D (5 bases). Trimming took 7 bases from V and 2 from J, leaving 11 bases between them. The CDR3 covers 14 residues. Germline V gene data show CDR1 as SNHLY and CDR2 as FYNNEI.

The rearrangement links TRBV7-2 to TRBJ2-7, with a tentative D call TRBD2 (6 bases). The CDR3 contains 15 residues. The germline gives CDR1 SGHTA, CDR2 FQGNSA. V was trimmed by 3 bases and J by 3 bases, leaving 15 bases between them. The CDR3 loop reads CASSLAGGTFYEQYF. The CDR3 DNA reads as TGTGCCAGCAGCTTGGCGGGCGGGACTTTCTACGAGCAGTACTTC.

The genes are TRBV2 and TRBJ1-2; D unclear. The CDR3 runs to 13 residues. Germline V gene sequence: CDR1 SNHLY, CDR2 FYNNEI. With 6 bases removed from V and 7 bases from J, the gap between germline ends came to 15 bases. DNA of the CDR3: TGTGCCAGCAGCGGTCGGGGAGGCCCTGGCTACACCTTC. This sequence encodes CASSGRGGPGYTF.

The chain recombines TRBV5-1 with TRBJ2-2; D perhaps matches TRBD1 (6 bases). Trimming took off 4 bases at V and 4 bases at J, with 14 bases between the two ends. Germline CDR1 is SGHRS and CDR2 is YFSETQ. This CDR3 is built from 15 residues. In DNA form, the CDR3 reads TGCGCCAGCAGCCCCCGGGACAAGTCCACCGGGGAGCTGTTTTTT. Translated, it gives CASSPRDKSTGELFF.

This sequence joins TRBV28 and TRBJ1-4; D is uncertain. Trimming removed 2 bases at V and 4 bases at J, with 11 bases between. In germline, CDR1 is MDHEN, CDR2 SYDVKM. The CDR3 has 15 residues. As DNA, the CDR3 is TGTGCCAGCAGTTTAGGTCGAGGGATTAATGAAAAACTGTTTTTT. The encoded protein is CASSLGRGINEKLFF.

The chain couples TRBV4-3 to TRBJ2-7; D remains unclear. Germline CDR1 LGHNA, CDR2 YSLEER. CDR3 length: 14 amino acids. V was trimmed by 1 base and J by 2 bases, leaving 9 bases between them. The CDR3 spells CASSQAEPAYEQYF. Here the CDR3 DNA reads TGCGCCAGCAGCCAAGCTGAGCCGGCCTACGAGCAGTACTTC.

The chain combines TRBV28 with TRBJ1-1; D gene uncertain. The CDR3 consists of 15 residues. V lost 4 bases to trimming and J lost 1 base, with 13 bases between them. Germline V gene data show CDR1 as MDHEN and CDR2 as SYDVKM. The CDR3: CASSSPGVGNTEAFF. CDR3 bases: TGTGCCAGCAGTTCCCCCGGGGTGGGGAACACTGAAGCTTTCTTT.

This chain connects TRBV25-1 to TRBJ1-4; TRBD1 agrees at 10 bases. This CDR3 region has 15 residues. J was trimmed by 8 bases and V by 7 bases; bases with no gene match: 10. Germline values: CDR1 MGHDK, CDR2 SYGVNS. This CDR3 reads CASKSDRGRWEKLFF. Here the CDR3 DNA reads TGTGCCAGCAAATCAGACAGGGGGCGGTGGGAAAAACTGTTTTTT.

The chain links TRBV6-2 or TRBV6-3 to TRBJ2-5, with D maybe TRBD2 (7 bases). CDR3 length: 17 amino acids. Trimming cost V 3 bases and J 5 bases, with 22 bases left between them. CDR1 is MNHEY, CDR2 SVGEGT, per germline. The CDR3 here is CASSYSGGALSEETQYF. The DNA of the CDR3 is TGTGCCAGCAGTTATTCGGGGGGCGCATTAAGCGAGGAGACCCAGTACTTC.

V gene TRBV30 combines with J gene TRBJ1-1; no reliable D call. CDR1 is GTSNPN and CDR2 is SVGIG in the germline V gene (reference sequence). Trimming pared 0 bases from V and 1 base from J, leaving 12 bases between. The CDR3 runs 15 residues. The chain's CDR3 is CAWSVIRRRNTEAFF. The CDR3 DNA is TGTGCCTGGAGTGTAATTCGGAGAAGGAACACTGAAGCTTTCTTT. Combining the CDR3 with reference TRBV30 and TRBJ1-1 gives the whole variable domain SQTIHQWPATLVQPVGSPLSLECTVEGTSNPNLYWYRQAAGRGLQLLFYSVGIGQISSEVPQNLSASRPQDRQFILSSKKLLLSDSGFYLCAWSVIRRRNTEAFFGQGTRLTVV.

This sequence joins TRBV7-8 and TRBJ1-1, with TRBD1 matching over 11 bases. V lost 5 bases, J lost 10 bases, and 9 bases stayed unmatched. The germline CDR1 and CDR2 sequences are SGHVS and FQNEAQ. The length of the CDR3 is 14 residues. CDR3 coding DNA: TGTGCCAGCAGCCTCTCTGGACAGGGGGCCGGAGCTTTCTTT. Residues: CASSLSGQGAGAFF.

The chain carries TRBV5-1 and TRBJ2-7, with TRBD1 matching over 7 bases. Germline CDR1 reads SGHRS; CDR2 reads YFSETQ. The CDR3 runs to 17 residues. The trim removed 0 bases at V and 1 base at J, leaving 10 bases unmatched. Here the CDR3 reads CASSLVTSGTVSYEQYF. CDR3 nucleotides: TGCGCCAGCAGCTTGGTGACTTCCGGGACAGTATCCTACGAGCAGTACTTC.

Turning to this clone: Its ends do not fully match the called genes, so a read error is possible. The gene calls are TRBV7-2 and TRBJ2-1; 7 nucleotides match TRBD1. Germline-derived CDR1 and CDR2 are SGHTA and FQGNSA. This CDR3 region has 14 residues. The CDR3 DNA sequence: TGTGCCAGCAGCTTAGCGAACAGGGGCCATGAACAGTTCTTC. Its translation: CASSLANRGHEQFF.

DNA for the CDR3: TGTGCCACTACGACAGGGTTCGGGGACTATGGCTACACCTTC. This encodes CATTTGFGDYGYTF. The chain recombines TRBV19 with TRBJ1-2, with 7 nucleotides matching TRBD1. The CDR3 spans 14 residues. The junction had 11 bases not matched to a gene; V was cut back by 10 bases and J by 3 bases. Germline CDR1 is LNHDA and CDR2 is SQIVND (reference sequence).

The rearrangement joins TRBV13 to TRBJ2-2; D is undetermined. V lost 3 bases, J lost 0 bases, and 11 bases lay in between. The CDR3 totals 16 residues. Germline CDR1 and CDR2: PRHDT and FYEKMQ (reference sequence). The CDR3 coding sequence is TGTGCCAGCAGCTTTGGTAGAAGCGCGAACACCGGGGAGCTGTTTTTT. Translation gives CASSFGRSANTGELFF.

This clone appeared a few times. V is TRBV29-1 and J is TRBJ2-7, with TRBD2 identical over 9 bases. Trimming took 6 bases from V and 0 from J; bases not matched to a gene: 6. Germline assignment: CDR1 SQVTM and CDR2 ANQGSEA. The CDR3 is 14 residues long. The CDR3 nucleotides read TGCAGCGTGTCGACTAGCGGATTCTCCTACGAGCAGTACTTC. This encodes CSVSTSGFSYEQYF.

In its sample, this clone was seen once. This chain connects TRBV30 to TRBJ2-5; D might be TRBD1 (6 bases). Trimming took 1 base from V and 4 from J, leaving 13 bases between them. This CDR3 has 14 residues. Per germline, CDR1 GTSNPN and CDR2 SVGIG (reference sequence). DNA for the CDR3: TGTGCCTGGAGTGGCGTTTGGGGGCTAGAGACCCAGTACTTC. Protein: CAWSGVWGLETQYF.

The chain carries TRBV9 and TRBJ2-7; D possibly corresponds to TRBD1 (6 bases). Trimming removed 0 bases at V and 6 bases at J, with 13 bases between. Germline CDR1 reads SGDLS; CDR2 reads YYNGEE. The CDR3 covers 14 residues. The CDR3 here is CASSVATGSREQYF. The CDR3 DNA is TGTGCCAGCAGCGTAGCAACAGGGTCCCGCGAGCAGTACTTC.

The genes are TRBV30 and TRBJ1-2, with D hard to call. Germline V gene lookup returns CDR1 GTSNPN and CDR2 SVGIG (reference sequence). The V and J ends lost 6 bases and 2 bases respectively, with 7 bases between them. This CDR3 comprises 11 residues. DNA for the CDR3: TGTGCCTGTCATAGAAACTATGGCTACACCTTC. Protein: CACHRNYGYTF.

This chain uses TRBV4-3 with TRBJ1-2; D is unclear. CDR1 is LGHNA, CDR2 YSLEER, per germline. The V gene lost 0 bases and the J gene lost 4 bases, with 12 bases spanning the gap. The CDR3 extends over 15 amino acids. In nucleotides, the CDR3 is TGCGCCAGCAGCCAAGAACTAGCCACCTTCTATGGCTACACCTTC. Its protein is CASSQELATFYGYTF.

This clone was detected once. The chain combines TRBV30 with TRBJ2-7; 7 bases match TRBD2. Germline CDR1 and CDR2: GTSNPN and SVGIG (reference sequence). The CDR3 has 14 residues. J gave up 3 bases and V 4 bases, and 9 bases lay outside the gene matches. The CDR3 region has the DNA TGTGCCTGGACCCCTAGCGGCTGGTTCTACGAGCAGTACTTC. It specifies CAWTPSGWFYEQYF.

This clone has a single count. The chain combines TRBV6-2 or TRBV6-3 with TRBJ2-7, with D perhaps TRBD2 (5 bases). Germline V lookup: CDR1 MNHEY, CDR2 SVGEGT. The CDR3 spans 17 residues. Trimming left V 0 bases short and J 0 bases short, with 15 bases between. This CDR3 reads CASSYSVGVEVSYEQYF. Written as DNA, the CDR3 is TGTGCCAGCAGTTACTCAGTGGGAGTTGAAGTCTCCTACGAGCAGTACTTC.

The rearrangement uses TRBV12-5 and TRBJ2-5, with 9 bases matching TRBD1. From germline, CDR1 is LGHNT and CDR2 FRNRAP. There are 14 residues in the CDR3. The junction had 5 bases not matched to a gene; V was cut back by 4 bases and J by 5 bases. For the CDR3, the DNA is TGTGCTAGTGGTTGGGGACAGGGAGGGGAGACCCAGTACTTC. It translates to CASGWGQGGETQYF.

The DNA for the CDR3 is TGTGCCTGGAGCCTTAACAGGGGGGATGAGCAGTTCTTC. Its translation is CAWSLNRGDEQFF. The chain links TRBV30 to TRBJ2-1; 8 bases map to TRBD1. Unmatched junction bases numbered 6, after V lost 3 bases and J lost 8 bases. The CDR3 has 13 amino acids. In germline, CDR1 is GTSNPN, CDR2 SVGIG (reference sequence).

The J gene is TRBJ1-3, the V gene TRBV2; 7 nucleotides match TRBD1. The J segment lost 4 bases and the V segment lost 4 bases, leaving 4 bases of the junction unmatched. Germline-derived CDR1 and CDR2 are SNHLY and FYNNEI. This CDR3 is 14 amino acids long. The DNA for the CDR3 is TGTGCCAGCAGTGTTTCACAGGGGGGAAACACCATATATTTT. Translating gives CASSVSQGGNTIYF. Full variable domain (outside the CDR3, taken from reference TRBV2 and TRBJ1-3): EPEVTQTPSHQVTQMGQEVILRCVPISNHLYFYWYRQILGQKVEFLVSFYNNEISEKSEIFDDQFSVERPDGSNFTLKIRSTKLEDSAMYFCASSVSQGGNTIYFGEGSWLTVV.